These 5 T cell receptor beta chains were all obtained from the same sample, sequenced in a study of cytomegalovirus exposure and HLA in healthy donors. Libraries were prepared by immunoSEQ multiplex PCR; TCRdb keeps only in-frame clonotypes and omits some of them. The sample has some 84,000 clones; approximately 91% are singletons. The sequenced sample consisted of PBMCs. The receptor set was obtained from a man aged 25-40 years in good health and CMV-seronegative.

V is TRBV7-9 and J is TRBJ1-5; 10 bases are shared with TRBD1. The V gene's germline CDR1 is SEHNR and CDR2 FQNEAQ (reference sequence). V gave up 5 bases and J gave up 9 bases; unmatched junction bases: 10. This CDR3 spans 15 amino acids. The CDR3 DNA is TGTGCCAGCAGCCCGAAAGACAGGGGGCGTTCGCCCCAGCATTTT. This encodes CASSPKDRGRSPQHF. The variable domain in full, completed from reference TRBV7-9 and TRBJ1-5, reads DTGVSQNPRHKITKRGQNVTFRCDPISEHNRLYWYRQTLGQGPEFLTYFQNEAQLEKSRLLSDRFSAERPKGSFSTLEIQRTEQGDSAMYLCASSPKDRGRSPQHFGDGTRLSIL.

The chain recombines TRBV13 with TRBJ2-3; TRBD1 matches at 9 bases. J lost 5 bases, V lost 3 bases, and 12 bases had no gene match. The germline gives CDR1 PRHDT, CDR2 FYEKMQ (reference sequence). There are 17 residues in the CDR3. CDR3 residues: CASSFPYRQGVGDTQYF. The CDR3 DNA follows: TGTGCCAGCAGCTTTCCCTACAGACAGGGGGTAGGAGATACGCAGTATTTT.

This clone was seen just once. This chain links TRBV5-1 with TRBJ1-1, with 7 positions matching TRBD1. With V trimmed by 1 base and J by 3 bases, 3 bases remained unmatched. The germline CDR1 and CDR2 sequences are SGHRS and YFSETQ. There are 14 residues in the CDR3. The CDR3 DNA reads as TGCGCCAGCAGCTTGAGGGGGCCCGACACTGAAGCTTTCTTT. This codes for CASSLRGPDTEAFF.

CDR3 DNA sequence: TGTGCCAGCAGTGGGAGGCACACTATCTCATGGAGCACAGATACGCAGTATTTT. Encoded protein: CASSGRHTISWSTDTQYF. This chain uses TRBV2 with TRBJ2-3; maybe TRBD2 (5 bases). Germline values: CDR1 SNHLY, CDR2 FYNNEI. CDR3 size: 18 residues. Trimming left V 4 bases short and J 0 bases short, with 20 bases between.

The J gene is TRBJ2-3, the V gene TRBV4-1; 9 bases match TRBD1. V lost 1 base to trimming and J lost 3 bases; unmatched junction nucleotides: 8. Per the germline V gene, CDR1 is MGHRA and CDR2 is YSYEKL. The CDR3 is 17 residues long. The CDR3 sequence is CASSQGWRQGETDTQYF. Written as DNA, the CDR3 is TGCGCCAGCAGCCAAGGGTGGCGACAGGGGGAAACAGATACGCAGTATTTT.